These 6 T cell receptor beta chains were sequenced from one sample in a study of cytomegalovirus exposure and HLA in healthy donors. 60 Vbeta and 13 Jbeta primers were used in PCR. The method was immunoSEQ multiplex PCR; TCRdb's version includes in-frame clones alone and lacks a portion of them. The data show over 90,000 clones, around 67% seen once. The sequenced material came from PBMCs. The receptors stem from a woman aged 50 to 60 in good health and CMV-seronegative.

This clone was observed a few times. This chain connects TRBV15 to TRBJ2-5; 11 positions match TRBD2. This CDR3 region has 18 residues. Germline V gives CDR1 LNHNV, CDR2 YYDKDF (reference sequence). V shed 2 bases, J shed 1 base, and the junction held 9 bases outside the gene matches. CDR3 protein: CATSRRDPGLAAQETQYF. The CDR3 nucleotides are TGTGCCACCAGCAGAAGGGACCCGGGACTAGCGGCCCAAGAGACCCAGTACTTC.

This clone was detected only a few times. Other DNA sequences of this sample code for an identical CDR3. The CDR3 region has the DNA TGTGCCAGCAGTCCCAGCTCCTACGAGCAGTACTTC. Encoded protein: CASSPSSYEQYF. The chain couples TRBV2 to TRBJ2-7; D is ambiguous. With 5 bases removed from V and 0 bases from J, the gap between germline ends came to 5 bases. The CDR3 contains 12 residues. Germline V gene lookup returns CDR1 SNHLY and CDR2 FYNNEI.

J is TRBJ2-4 and V is TRBV7-2; 9 bases are a match to TRBD1. The CDR3 loop spans 14 amino acids. Germline V lookup: CDR1 SGHTA, CDR2 FQGNSA. After removal of 7 bases from V and 8 bases from J, the junction contained 9 bases not matched to a gene. CDR3 DNA sequence: TGTGCCAGCACCACAGGGGGCGCTCAGGACATTCAGTACTTC. Translated, it gives CASTTGGAQDIQYF. Combining the CDR3 with reference TRBV7-2 and TRBJ2-4 gives the whole variable domain GAGVSQSPSNKVTEKGKDVELRCDPISGHTALYWYRQSLGQGLEFLIYFQGNSAPDKSGLPSDRFSAERTGGSVSTLTIQRTQQEDSAVYLCASTTGGAQDIQYFGAGTRLSVL.

The chain couples TRBV29-1 to TRBJ2-3; TRBD2 is a possible D gene (6 bases). Trimming took 3 bases from V and 2 from J, leaving 12 bases between them. CDR3 length: 14 residues. From germline, CDR1 is SQVTM and CDR2 ANQGSEA. CDR3 sequence (DNA): TGCAGCGTTGATAGGACGGGACTCACAGATACGCAGTATTTT. It translates to CSVDRTGLTDTQYF.

The table lists this clone with a few counts. The V call is TRBV2, the J call TRBJ1-3; maybe TRBD1 (5 bases). V dropped 4 bases and J dropped 4 bases, with 14 bases sitting between them. Looked up from germline, CDR1 is SNHLY and CDR2 is FYNNEI. This CDR3 comprises 15 residues. CDR3 loop: CASSVQGWSGNTIYF. In DNA, the CDR3 is TGTGCCAGCAGTGTTCAGGGTTGGTCCGGAAACACCATATATTTT.

This clone was observed a handful of times. The chain couples TRBV19 to TRBJ1-4, with TRBD1 identical over 7 bases. V lost 9 bases, J lost 3 bases, and 4 bases stayed unmatched. Germline V gene data show CDR1 as LNHDA and CDR2 as SQIVND (reference sequence). The CDR3 runs 13 residues. CDR3 nucleotide sequence: TGTGCCAGCGACAGGGTTCCTAATGAAAAACTGTTTTTT. It translates to CASDRVPNEKLFF.